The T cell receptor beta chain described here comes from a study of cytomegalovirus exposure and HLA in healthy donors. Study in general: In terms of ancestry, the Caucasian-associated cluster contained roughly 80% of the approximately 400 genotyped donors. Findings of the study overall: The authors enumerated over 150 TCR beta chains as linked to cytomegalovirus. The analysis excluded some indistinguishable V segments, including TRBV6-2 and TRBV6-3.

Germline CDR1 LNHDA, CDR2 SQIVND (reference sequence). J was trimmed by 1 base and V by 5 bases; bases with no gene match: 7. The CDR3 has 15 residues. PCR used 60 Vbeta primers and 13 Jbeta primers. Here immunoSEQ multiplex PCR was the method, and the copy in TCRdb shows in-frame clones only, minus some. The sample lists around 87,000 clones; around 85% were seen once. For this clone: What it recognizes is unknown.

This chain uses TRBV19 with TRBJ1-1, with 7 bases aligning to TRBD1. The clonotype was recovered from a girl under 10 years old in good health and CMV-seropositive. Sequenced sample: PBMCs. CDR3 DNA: TGTGCCAGTAGTTCGTACCGGGACAGGAACACTGAAGCTTTCTTT. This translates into CASSSYRDRNTEAFF.